The 20 T cell receptor beta chains below come from one sample, sequenced in a study of T-cell memory formation after mild COVID-19. Each CDR3 protein is one row after TCRdb ran MiXCR on the 5' RACE reads. Seen here are 550,000 to 600,000 distinct CDR3 sequences, 15% to 20% observed once, and the top ten hold around 8.1%. Sequencing was performed on PBMCs or a T cell subset sorted from them (not recorded which). These receptors were collected from an adult woman who had mild COVID-19 (a few samples of this study predate the infection). Cell type and time point are not known.

This clonotype occurred a few times. The chain joins TRBV7-9 to TRBJ2-7, with D unclear. Trimming removed 1 base at V and 3 bases at J, with 7 bases between. The CDR3 is made up of 13 amino acids. The V gene's germline CDR1 is SEHNR and CDR2 FQNEAQ (reference sequence). The CDR3 region has the DNA TGTGCCAGCAGCTTAGAGGCCGACTACGAGCAGTACTTC. Translation: CASSLEADYEQYF.

This clonotype was counted only a few times. The V call is TRBV5-6, the J call TRBJ2-2, with D possibly TRBD2 on 6 matching bases. The germline gives CDR1 SGHDT, CDR2 YYEEEE. Between the trimmed V and J ends, which lost 5 bases and 7 bases, there was a span of 9 bases. The CDR3 has 12 residues. The DNA for the CDR3 is TGTGCCAGCAGTCAGACTAGCGGGGAGCTGTTTTTT. Its translation is CASSQTSGELFF.

This clonotype came up a few times. The CDR3 spells CASSDTGTALNEQFF. In DNA, the CDR3 is TGCGCCAGCAGCGACACCGGGACAGCCCTCAATGAGCAGTTCTTC. V gene TRBV5-1 combines with J gene TRBJ2-1; 7 nucleotides match TRBD1. The length of the CDR3 is 15 residues. Germline loops: CDR1 SGHRS, CDR2 YFSETQ. V lost 4 bases, J lost 6 bases, and 10 bases stayed unmatched.

This clonotype was observed a handful of times. The chain joins TRBV7-2 to TRBJ1-1, with D uncertain. CDR1 SGHTA and CDR2 FQGNSA come from the germline V gene. The CDR3 is made up of 14 amino acids. V was trimmed by 7 bases and J by 3 bases, leaving 15 bases between them. As DNA, the CDR3 is TGTGCCAGCATCCCGACGGCTGGGTACACTGAAGCTTTCTTT. It yields the protein CASIPTAGYTEAFF.

The table lists this clonotype with a count of one. V gene TRBV5-1 combines with J gene TRBJ2-7; D call uncertain. Germline-derived CDR1 and CDR2 are SGHRS and YFSETQ. Trimming removed 1 base at V and 5 bases at J, with 19 bases between. The CDR3 extends over 16 amino acids. Here the CDR3 reads CASSLSSADLGHEQYF. The CDR3 bases are TGCGCCAGCAGCTTGAGTTCGGCCGATCTAGGCCACGAGCAGTACTTC.

This chain links TRBV5-4 with TRBJ2-7, with D unclear. Germline V gene data show CDR1 as SGHNT and CDR2 as YYREEE (reference sequence). This CDR3 has 12 amino acids. Trimming removed 0 bases at V and 6 bases at J, with 7 bases between. CDR3 coding DNA: TGTGCCAGCAGCTTGGGGCTACGCGAGCAGTACTTC. Amino acid sequence: CASSLGLREQYF.

This clonotype was seen ten or more times. V and J are TRBV5-1 and TRBJ2-1; the D is unclear. The V and J ends lost 0 bases and 2 bases respectively, with 9 bases between them. Germline V gives CDR1 SGHRS, CDR2 YFSETQ. The CDR3 consists of 15 residues. The CDR3 DNA reads TGCGCCAGCAGCTTGGAGACTCCCACCTACAATGAGCAGTTCTTC. It encodes CASSLETPTYNEQFF.

This clonotype was seen more than once but under ten times. The genes are TRBV7-2 and TRBJ1-1; D unclear. The length of the CDR3 is 15 residues. Trimming stripped 0 bases from V and 1 base from J, with 9 bases between. CDR1 and CDR2 (germline): SGHTA, FQGNSA. The CDR3 region is CASSLATAWNTEAFF. DNA for the CDR3: TGTGCCAGCAGCTTAGCCACAGCATGGAACACTGAAGCTTTCTTT.

This chain uses TRBV7-9 with TRBJ1-1; the D gene is possibly TRBD1 (6 bases). This CDR3 is built from 14 residues. Between the trimmed V and J ends, which lost 3 bases and 1 base, there was a span of 9 bases. Germline CDR1 SEHNR, CDR2 FQNEAQ (reference sequence). CDR3 DNA sequence: TGTGCCAGCAGCTTCACAGGGACGAACACTGAAGCTTTCTTT. Its protein is CASSFTGTNTEAFF.

This clonotype was found a few times. This chain uses TRBV6-4 with TRBJ2-1; TRBD2 aligns across 8 bases. The CDR3 spans 16 residues. V lost 0 bases and J lost 9; bases outside the gene matches: 10. Germline CDR1 is MRHNA and CDR2 is SNTAGT. CDR3 nucleotides: TGTGCCAGCAGTGACTCTGGGACTAGTCATATAAGTGAGCAGTTCTTC. It specifies CASSDSGTSHISEQFF.

This clonotype was observed a few times. The chain employs TRBV15 and TRBJ2-1; D might be TRBD1 (5 bases). V shed 5 bases and J shed 3 bases, with 17 bases lying between them. There are 16 residues in the CDR3. CDR1 and CDR2 from the germline V gene are LNHNV and YYDKDF (reference sequence). The CDR3 is CATSSGIPFGYNEQFF. The CDR3 bases are TGTGCCACCAGCTCAGGGATCCCCTTTGGCTACAATGAGCAGTTCTTC.

The rearrangement joins TRBV5-1 to TRBJ2-1, with unresolved D. V lost 0 bases to trimming and J lost 6 bases, with 13 bases between them. Looked up from germline, CDR1 is SGHRS and CDR2 is YFSETQ. The CDR3 spans 15 residues. The CDR3 loop is CASSLGPQFSNEQFF. CDR3 DNA: TGCGCCAGCAGCTTGGGACCCCAATTTAGCAATGAGCAGTTCTTC.

This chain links TRBV24-1 with TRBJ2-2; D is uncertain. The CDR3 spans 17 residues. CDR1 and CDR2 (germline): KGHDR, SFDVKD. V lost 5 bases, J lost 10 bases, and 25 bases lay in between. This CDR3 reads CATSVAEEGTLRMELFF. The CDR3 coding sequence is TGTGCCACCAGTGTTGCCGAAGAAGGCACCCTCCGTATGGAGCTGTTTTTT.

This CDR3 reads CASRPDWGNTDTQYF. The DNA of the CDR3 is TGTGCCAGCAGGCCAGACTGGGGAAACACAGATACGCAGTATTTT. The rearrangement uses TRBV5-4 and TRBJ2-3; D is unclear. Trimming stripped 5 bases from V and 2 bases from J, with 15 bases between. CDR3 length: 15 amino acids. Germline CDR1 and CDR2: SGHNT and YYREEE (reference sequence).

This clonotype was detected only a few times. This sequence joins TRBV5-4 and TRBJ2-7, with unresolved D. Trimming shortened V by 4 bases and J by 3 bases, and 14 bases separated the two germline ends. Germline V gene data show CDR1 as SGHNT and CDR2 as YYREEE (reference sequence). The CDR3 is 14 amino acids. The CDR3 region is CASSPVVTDYEQYF. CDR3 sequence (DNA): TGTGCCAGCAGCCCCGTGGTCACGGACTACGAGCAGTACTTC.

The V gene is TRBV28, the J gene TRBJ2-7; tentatively, D is TRBD2 (5 bases). CDR1 is MDHEN, CDR2 SYDVKM, per germline. This CDR3 has 13 residues. V lost 2 bases and J 5 bases, leaving 10 bases between the germline ends. CDR3 coding DNA: TGTGCCAGCAGTTTACGTGGTAGCGACGAGCAGTACTTC. It yields the protein CASSLRGSDEQYF.

The V call is TRBV6-6, the J call TRBJ1-6; a weak D match, TRBD1 (5 bases). There are 15 residues in the CDR3. V lost 6 bases and J 5 bases, leaving 14 bases between the germline ends. Germline assignment: CDR1 MNHNY and CDR2 SVGAGI (reference sequence). In DNA form, the CDR3 reads TGTGCCAGCAGGGAACAGGAAATCGATAATTCACCCCTCCACTTT. This codes for CASREQEIDNSPLHF.

V and J are TRBV13 and TRBJ1-2; D unresolved. There are 16 residues in the CDR3. The V and J ends lost 6 bases and 4 bases respectively, with 21 bases between them. Germline CDR1 is PRHDT and CDR2 is FYEKMQ (reference sequence). DNA of the CDR3: TGTGCCAGCAGTCGCGGGGTTGGGAAAGGACCCTATGGCTACACCTTC. Translating gives CASSRGVGKGPYGYTF.

The chain is built from TRBV12-3 or TRBV12-4 and TRBJ2-1, with 10 bases lining up with TRBD1. V shed 1 base and J 8 bases; nucleotides not matched to a gene: 8. CDR3 size: 16 residues. The CDR3 spells CASSLGETGGKDEQFF. DNA for the CDR3: TGTGCCAGCAGTTTAGGGGAGACAGGGGGCAAGGATGAGCAGTTCTTC.

This clonotype occurred a few times. The gene calls are TRBV15 and TRBJ2-5, with 7 bases aligning to TRBD2. Germline CDR1 and CDR2: LNHNV and YYDKDF (reference sequence). The CDR3 is 15 residues long. The junction had 7 bases not matched to a gene; V was cut back by 1 base and J by 5 bases. The CDR3 bases are TGTGCCACCAGCAGAGCCGGGGGAGGGAGGGAGACCCAGTACTTC. Its protein is CATSRAGGGRETQYF.